Listed below are T cell receptor beta chains from one sample, sequenced in a study of blood T cell repertoires in COVID-19. Here immunoSEQ multiplex PCR was the method, and the copy in TCRdb shows in-frame clones only, minus some. The sample contains around 450,000 clones, about nine tenths of which appear only once. The specimen sequenced was PBMCs or T cells enriched from blood (not recorded which). Receptors originate from a woman under 30 who had recovered from COVID-19. CDR3s leave out the opening cysteine and the closing phenylalanine or tryptophan. The order of the fields is J gene, V gene, CDR3 protein.

TRBJ2-6 | TRBV5-1 | ASSVMGQGSGANVLT
TRBJ2-7 | TRBV7-9 | ASTSDGRASEQY
TRBJ1-6 | TRBV6-5 | ASSPVINSPLH
TRBJ1-4 | TRBV2 | ASSVDRGDEKLF
TRBJ2-5 | TRBV4-1 | ASSQNWGGGGPQETQY
TRBJ1-2 | TRBV5-1 | ASSLAGISNYGYT
TRBJ1-2 | TRBV29-1 | SAPGQGGYT
TRBJ1-2 | TRBV30 | AWSVLTGLSGYT
TRBJ1-2 | TRBV5-8 | ASSWEGNYGYT
TRBJ2-7 | TRBV5-5 | ASSRRPGQGAYEQY
TRBJ1-2 | TRBV5-1 | ASAPGQGDGYT
TRBJ1-2 | TRBV2 | ANLGGDGYGYT
TRBJ1-2 | TRBV6-2/TRBV6-3 | ASSSETGANYGYT
TRBJ2-5 | TRBV10-3 | AISDTGGRETQY
TRBJ2-2 | TRBV30 | AWSVLDYGELF
TRBJ2-3 | TRBV7-9 | ASSPRRDWSTDTQY
TRBJ2-3 | TRBV18 | ASSPPTGGNSEY
TRBJ1-1 | TRBV28 | ASKDRGNTEAF
TRBJ1-1 | TRBV25-1 | ASSDPRQGNTEAF
TRBJ2-5 | TRBV11-2 | ASSLDGAGGPETQY
TRBJ1-4 | TRBV6-1 | ASSEFVQVLGANEKLF
TRBJ2-3 | TRBV12-5 | ASGLGRGAGHTDTQY
TRBJ1-1 | TRBV6-1 | ASSDDLGQGPMNTEAF
TRBJ1-5 | TRBV4-1 | ASSQVYRQGDQPQH
TRBJ2-5 | TRBV5-1 | ASSYHSRGGYQETQY
TRBJ1-1 | TRBV3-1/TRBV3-2 | ASSRTGGTEAF
TRBJ2-2 | TRBV5-4 | ASSTLLAGESGELF
TRBJ2-1 | TRBV7-2 | ASSSTSGGSGNEQF
TRBJ2-7 | TRBV6-5 | ASSNRATYEQY
TRBJ1-3 | TRBV7-2 | ASSLVQALGNTIY
TRBJ2-5 | TRBV5-7 | ASSFGVGAGPQETQY
TRBJ2-1 | TRBV2 | ASSYSGGASYNEQF
TRBJ1-3 | TRBV7-9 | ASSPPLGLGGNTIY
TRBJ2-7 | TRBV10-3 | AISDLYEQY
TRBJ2-2 | TRBV15 | ATSITLANTGELF
TRBJ1-1 | TRBV2 | ASSEGLAEAF